A single sample is the source of the 4 T cell receptor beta chains below, sequenced in a study of shared clonotypes between healthy human individuals. Sequencing used immunoSEQ multiplex PCR; TCRdb keeps in-frame clones, though not all of them. The table has about 1 million clones, 70% to 80% seen once. Sequenced sample: memory CD4+ T cells sorted from blood. The subset was: CD45RA-negative fraction. Source of these receptors: a man aged 18 to 35 in good health.

The chain recombines TRBV5-6 with TRBJ2-3; 9 bases map to TRBD2. Unmatched junction bases numbered 11, after V lost 3 bases and J lost 3 bases. The CDR3 is 17 residues long. Germline V lookup: CDR1 SGHDT, CDR2 YYEEEE. For the CDR3, the DNA is TGTGCCAGCAGCTCCCATGGCGGGGGGGCCTGGACAGATACGCAGTATTTT. Protein sequence: CASSSHGGGAWTDTQYF. Supplemented by reference TRBV5-6 and TRBJ2-3, the full variable domain reads DAGVTQSPTHLIKTRGQQVTLRCSPKSGHDTVSWYQQALGQGPQFIFQYYEEEERQRGNFPDRFSGHQFPNYSSELNVNALLLGDSALYLCASSSHGGGAWTDTQYFGPGTRLTVL.

V gene TRBV28 combines with J gene TRBJ2-7, with D perhaps assigned TRBD1 or TRBD2 (5 bases each). Germline V gene sequence: CDR1 MDHEN, CDR2 SYDVKM. The CDR3 has 14 amino acids. With 7 bases removed from V and 2 bases from J, the gap between germline ends came to 15 bases. The DNA of the CDR3 is TGTGCCAGCACTGGGGCGGGCAGGACCTACGAGCAGTACTTC. It specifies CASTGAGRTYEQYF.

The chain has TRBV9 and TRBJ2-3; D gene unclear. CDR1 SGDLS and CDR2 YYNGEE come from the germline V gene. With 4 bases removed from V and 2 bases from J, the gap between germline ends came to 2 bases. The CDR3 spans 11 residues. CDR3 in DNA: TGTGCCAGCAGCATCACAGATACGCAGTATTTT. Amino acids: CASSITDTQYF.

A few counts support this clone. The chain employs TRBV30 and TRBJ1-1; TRBD1 matches 7 bases. CDR3 length: 12 residues. V lost 8 bases to trimming and J lost 4 bases; unmatched junction nucleotides: 7. CDR1 GTSNPN and CDR2 SVGIG come from the germline V gene (reference sequence). Written as DNA, the CDR3 is TGTGCCAGAGATCAGGGGGGCACTGAAGCTTTCTTT. This codes for CARDQGGTEAFF.